The rows below give T cell receptor beta chains drawn from one sample of a study of blood T cell repertoires in COVID-19. The table came from immunoSEQ multiplex PCR; TCRdb's copy has only in-frame clones and leaves some out. The table records approximately 84,000 clones, about 77% of them present only once. Sequencing used peripheral blood. Receptor source: a human donor in a cohort sampled during active COVID-19. The CDR3 runs from the conserved cysteine through the conserved F or W. The D gene is left open where the match is weak. Some rows have no size entry. The others give once, few or many, or a class for an expanded clone.

v_call	clone_size	j_call	d_call	cdr3_nt	cdr3_aa
TRBV6-5	NA	TRBJ1-1	NA	TGTGCCAGCAGTTACCAGGCAGGGCCCCCGAACACTGAAGCTTTCTTT	CASSYQAGPPNTEAFF
TRBV30	NA	TRBJ2-7	TRBD1	TGTGCCTGGAGTGTACCCCGTGGGACAGCAGGCGAGCAGTACTTC	CAWSVPRGTAGEQYF
TRBV19	NA	TRBJ2-2	TRBD1	TGTGCCAGCAAAGACAGGGCCCCACCACCCGGGGAGCTGTTTTTT	CASKDRAPPPGELFF
TRBV2	NA	TRBJ1-6	TRBD1	TGTGCCAGCAGGACGACAGGGGCCACCCTCCACTTT	CASRTTGATLHF
TRBV28	NA	TRBJ1-1	TRBD1	TGTGCCAGCAGTTTGAAGGGGGCGGGCACTGAAGCTTTCTTT	CASSLKGAGTEAFF
TRBV7-9	NA	TRBJ1-3	NA	TGTGCCAGCAGCCCTTGGGGGGGGAGCTCTGGAAACACCATATATTTT	CASSPWGGSSGNTIYF
TRBV7-8	NA	TRBJ2-3	TRBD1	TGTGCCAGCAGCATCGGAAACAGGGGGCAGGGAGATACGCAGTATTTT	CASSIGNRGQGDTQYF
TRBV3-1/TRBV3-2	NA	TRBJ2-7	NA	TGTGCCAGCAGCCACAGGGCCCACCCCTACGAGCAGTACTTC	CASSHRAHPYEQYF
TRBV30	NA	TRBJ1-5	NA	TGTGCCTGGAGTCTCCCCCGGGCCCCCGGGGGTCAGCCCCAGCATTTT	CAWSLPRAPGGQPQHF
TRBV13	NA	TRBJ1-5	NA	TGTGCCAGCAGCTTAGGCCGGCAGGGAAATCAGCCCCAGCATTTT	CASSLGRQGNQPQHF
TRBV6-5	NA	TRBJ2-2	NA	TGTGCCAGCAGGAGGGGACGGGAGACCGGGGAGCTGTTTTTT	CASRRGRETGELFF
TRBV10-3	NA	TRBJ2-3	TRBD1	TGTGCCATCAGTGAGTCTCTGGGACAGGCCACAGATACGCAGTATTTT	CAISESLGQATDTQYF
TRBV14	many	TRBJ2-3	TRBD1	TGTGCCAGCAGCCAAAATACAGGGGACACGCAGTATTTT	CASSQNTGDTQYF
TRBV5-1	NA	TRBJ2-2	TRBD2	TGCGCCAGCAGCCAAATAGCGGGAGGGCCTGGCGGGGAGCTGTTTTTT	CASSQIAGGPGGELFF